A single sample is the source of the 10 T cell receptor beta chains below, sequenced in a study of shared clonotypes between healthy human individuals. TCRdb's table, derived via immunoSEQ multiplex PCR, lists solely in-frame clones and lacks some. The sample yields around 2.1 million clones, roughly 91% seen once. The naive CD8 subset, CD45RO-negative cells positively selected for CCR7, excluded terminally differentiated effector memory CD45RA+ cells. The sequenced sample consisted of naive CD8+ T cells from PBMCs. All receptors derive from a man between 18 and 35 years old in good health. Some clones in this sample may be carry-over from other donors' samples.

The genes are TRBV4-1 and TRBJ1-2, with no clear D. V lost 1 base to trimming and J lost 4 bases, with 13 bases between them. CDR1 MGHRA and CDR2 YSYEKL come from the germline V gene. The CDR3 totals 15 residues. CDR3 residues: CASSQGAIGSYGYTF. The CDR3, as DNA: TGCGCCAGCAGCCAAGGCGCTATTGGTAGCTATGGCTACACCTTC.

V usage is TRBV13 and J usage is TRBJ2-5, with D uncertain. CDR1 is PRHDT, CDR2 FYEKMQ, per germline (reference sequence). The CDR3 is 13 amino acids. V lost 0 bases to trimming and J lost 5 bases, with 7 bases between them. This CDR3 is CASSLGWRETQYF. DNA for the CDR3: TGTGCCAGCAGCTTAGGGTGGCGGGAGACCCAGTACTTC.

This chain links TRBV7-6 with TRBJ2-2; 9 bases map to TRBD2. V shed 2 bases, J shed 0 bases, and the junction held 4 bases outside the gene matches. The CDR3 is 17 residues long. Germline assignment: CDR1 SGHVS and CDR2 FNYEAQ. The CDR3 DNA follows: TGTGCCAGCAGCTTAAGGCGGGAGGGAGCGAACACCGGGGAGCTGTTTTTT. Its protein product is CASSLRREGANTGELFF.

The chain has TRBV6-5 and TRBJ1-1; no clear D gene. This CDR3 region has 13 residues. Between the trimmed V and J ends, which lost 5 bases and 5 bases, there was a span of 12 bases. Per the germline V gene, CDR1 is MNHEY and CDR2 is SVGAGI. CDR3 nucleotide sequence: TGTGCCAGCAGTGATGACCCGCCGACTGAAGCTTTCTTT. Translation gives CASSDDPPTEAFF.

V gene TRBV5-1 combines with J gene TRBJ2-7, with unresolved D. Germline CDR1 reads SGHRS; CDR2 reads YFSETQ. The CDR3 totals 16 residues. Trimming took 0 bases from V and 0 from J, leaving 13 bases between them. CDR3 amino acids: CASSLGRGEGSYEQYF. The CDR3 DNA reads as TGCGCCAGCAGCTTGGGGCGTGGAGAAGGCTCCTACGAGCAGTACTTC.

V is TRBV5-8 and J is TRBJ2-2; unclear D gene. The CDR3 extends over 14 amino acids. Germline V gene sequence: CDR1 SGHTS, CDR2 YDEGEE. V was cut by 2 bases and J by 4 bases, with 9 bases left in between. The CDR3 sequence is CASSFERSTGELFF. CDR3 in DNA: TGTGCCAGCAGCTTTGAGCGTAGCACCGGGGAGCTGTTTTTT.

The chain joins TRBV27 to TRBJ2-1; TRBD2 aligns across 10 bases. CDR3 length equals 15 residues. After removal of 6 bases from V and 9 bases from J, the junction contained 11 bases not matched to a gene. The germline V gene has CDR1 MNHEY and CDR2 SMNVEV (reference sequence). The CDR3 sequence is CASSLLAGMLLEQFF. In DNA form, the CDR3 reads TGTGCCAGCAGCCTACTAGCGGGAATGTTGCTTGAGCAGTTCTTC.

The chain links TRBV18 to TRBJ2-3; D may be TRBD1 or TRBD2 (5 bases each). From germline, CDR1 is KGHSH and CDR2 LQKENI. The CDR3 loop spans 15 amino acids. Trimming took off 2 bases at V and 2 bases at J, with 11 bases between the two ends. The CDR3 DNA reads as TGTGCCAGCTCACCAGGGACGACGGTCACAGATACGCAGTATTTT. Its protein is CASSPGTTVTDTQYF.

This rearrangement joins TRBV9 to TRBJ1-6; 9 bases fit TRBD1. Germline loops: CDR1 SGDLS, CDR2 YYNGEE. Trimming at V came to 3 bases and at J to 10 bases, leaving 8 bases not matched to a gene. The CDR3 has 15 residues. This chain's CDR3 is CASSGSGTGHSPLHF. The CDR3 DNA sequence: TGTGCCAGCAGCGGATCCGGGACAGGGCACTCACCCCTCCACTTT.

About this clone itself: Additional DNA sequences in this sample encode the identical CDR3. The CDR3 reads CASSVDGREQYF. As DNA, the CDR3 is TGTGCCAGCAGCGTAGACGGCCGAGAGCAGTACTTC. The chain links TRBV9 to TRBJ2-7; D is undetermined. V lost 0 bases to trimming and J lost 7 bases, with 8 bases between them. This CDR3 has 12 amino acids. Germline lookup yields CDR1 SGDLS and CDR2 YYNGEE.